This TCR beta chain was sequenced during a study of blood T cell repertoires in COVID-19. Study details: Sample material is recorded as cDNA or gDNA derived from T cells, B-cell-depleted T cells, or PBMCs.

Germline CDR1 is MNHNS and CDR2 is SASEGT. The CDR3 contains 15 residues. V dropped 0 bases and J dropped 1 base, with 9 bases sitting between them. Method: immunoSEQ multiplex PCR; TCRdb's copy keeps in-frame clones and lacks some. Among some 370,000 clones listed, around 87% were seen once. This clone turned up a few times. The chain uses TRBV6-1 and TRBJ1-1; weak D call: TRBD1 (5 bases). Material: peripheral blood. This clonotype was obtained from a woman aged 25 to 39 with COVID-19, enrolled during active disease. The CDR3 loop is CASSEAPGGNTEAFF. In DNA, the CDR3 is TGTGCCAGCAGTGAAGCGCCGGGGGGGAACACTGAAGCTTTCTTT.